The rows below give T cell receptor beta chains drawn from one sample of a study of OX40 agonist ivuxolimab in advanced cancers. TCRdb's table, derived via immunoSEQ multiplex PCR, lists solely in-frame clones and lacks some. The sample holds 100,000 to 140,000 clones, approximately 90% seen once. Sequenced material: CD4+ or CD8+ T cells sorted from blood, taken in a trial of the OX40 agonist ivuxolimab. Receptor source: an adult with an advanced solid tumor such as melanoma, head and neck, liver or kidney cancer. CDR3s include the opening cysteine and the closing phenylalanine or tryptophan. The D gene is left open where the match is weak. Size values are once, few and many counts, or a class for expanded clones, and some rows have none.

cdr3_aa	cdr3_nt	d_call	j_call	clone_size	v_call
CASSYYTGELFF	TGTGCCAGCAGTTATTACACCGGGGAGCTGTTTTTT	NA	TRBJ2-2	NA	TRBV6-5
CASSFGQGGSPDTQYF	TGTGCCAGCAGCTTCGGACAGGGGGGGTCCCCAGATACGCAGTATTTT	TRBD1	TRBJ2-3	NA	TRBV7-9
CASSRETQYF	TGTGCCAGCAGCCGAGAGACCCAGTACTTC	NA	TRBJ2-5	NA	TRBV6-1
CASMRRVNQPQHF	TGTGCCAGCATGCGCAGGGTTAATCAGCCCCAGCATTTT	NA	TRBJ1-5	NA	TRBV6-7
CARAGEGTNEKLFF	TGTGCCAGGGCCGGGGAGGGAACTAATGAAAAACTGTTTTTT	NA	TRBJ1-4	NA	TRBV2
CASSFLRGASEAFF	TGTGCCAGCAGTTTTTTGAGGGGGGCGAGTGAAGCTTTCTTT	NA	TRBJ1-1	NA	TRBV27
CASRRQGAQYGYTF	TGTGCCAGCAGGCGACAGGGGGCGCAGTATGGCTACACCTTC	TRBD1	TRBJ1-2	NA	TRBV7-2
CASSEVAGENYEQYF	TGTGCCAGCAGCGAGGTAGCGGGAGAGAACTACGAGCAGTACTTC	TRBD2	TRBJ2-7	once	TRBV9
CASRPQGGDGYTF	TGTGCCAGCAGGCCTCAGGGAGGGGATGGCTACACCTTC	NA	TRBJ1-2	NA	TRBV6-1
CASSQDPTWVYGYTF	TGTGCCAGCAGCCAAGACCCCACGTGGGTCTATGGCTACACCTTC	NA	TRBJ1-2	NA	TRBV14
CASSGEGETQYF	TGTGCCAGCAGCGGGGAAGGGGAGACCCAGTACTTC	NA	TRBJ2-5	NA	TRBV7-9
CASSVGATNEKLFF	TGCGCCAGCAGCGTCGGGGCAACTAATGAAAAACTGTTTTTT	NA	TRBJ1-4	NA	TRBV5-1
CASSPSGRADNEQFF	TGTGCCAGCAGTCCTAGCGGGAGGGCTGACAATGAGCAGTTCTTC	TRBD2	TRBJ2-1	NA	TRBV6-5
CASSFSTGPHTEAFF	TGTGCCAGCAGCTTTAGTACAGGGCCCCACACTGAAGCTTTCTTT	NA	TRBJ1-1	NA	TRBV7-9
CASSYSTAGKNIQYF	TGTGCCAGCAGTTACTCAACTGCTGGCAAAAACATTCAGTACTTC	NA	TRBJ2-4	NA	TRBV6-6
CASSLAGRGGTEAFF	TGTGCCAGCAGTCTAGCAGGACGCGGCGGGACTGAAGCTTTCTTT	NA	TRBJ1-1	NA	TRBV27
CASMTGGADTEAFF	TGTGCCAGCATGACAGGGGGCGCGGACACTGAAGCTTTCTTT	TRBD1	TRBJ1-1	NA	TRBV28
CASSLTIGGKNVNEQFF	TGCGCCAGCAGCCTAACCATTGGTGGGAAGAATGTCAATGAGCAGTTCTTC	NA	TRBJ2-1	NA	TRBV5-1
CASEPSGRKNTGELFF	TGCGCCAGCGAACCTAGCGGGAGAAAGAACACCGGGGAGCTGTTTTTT	TRBD2	TRBJ2-2	NA	TRBV10-2
CASTLETGGSEKLFF	TGTGCCAGCACTCTCGAGACAGGGGGGAGTGAAAAACTGTTTTTT	TRBD1	TRBJ1-4	NA	TRBV28
CASSDLNTEAFF	TGTGCCAGCAGTGATCTGAACACTGAAGCTTTCTTT	NA	TRBJ1-1	NA	TRBV28
CASSLGSAGSTTYEQYF	TGCGCCAGCAGCTTGGGCTCGGCCGGGAGTACTACCTACGAGCAGTACTTC	NA	TRBJ2-7	NA	TRBV5-1
CASSLAPDGSYEQYF	TGTGCCAGCAGCCTGGCACCGGACGGATCCTACGAGCAGTACTTC	NA	TRBJ2-7	NA	TRBV11-3
CASSSAGSTDTQYF	TGTGCCAGCAGTTCAGCGGGAAGTACAGATACGCAGTATTTT	TRBD2	TRBJ2-3	once	TRBV28
CARSTRDRAFFSGNTIYF	TGTGCCAGAAGCACCCGGGACAGGGCCTTTTTCTCTGGAAACACCATATATTTT	TRBD1	TRBJ1-3	NA	TRBV5-3
CASSSPGQGAQPQHF	TGTGCCAGCAGTTCCCCGGGACAGGGGGCCCAGCCCCAGCATTTT	TRBD1	TRBJ1-5	NA	TRBV28
CASSVSTSGRRNEQFF	TGTGCCAGCAGCGTCTCGACTAGCGGGAGAAGGAATGAGCAGTTCTTC	TRBD2	TRBJ2-1	NA	TRBV5-4
CASSEDGAGELFF	TGTGCCAGTAGCGAGGATGGGGCCGGGGAGCTGTTTTTT	NA	TRBJ2-2	NA	TRBV19
CATSPYSNQPQHF	TGTGCCACCAGCCCATATAGCAATCAGCCCCAGCATTTT	NA	TRBJ1-5	NA	TRBV15
CASSSPRGLSGYTF	TGTGCCAGCAGTTCCCCTAGGGGGCTTTCTGGCTACACCTTC	TRBD1	TRBJ1-2	NA	TRBV28
CASSLNGQRDGYTF	TGTGCCAGCAGCTTAAACGGCCAGAGGGATGGCTACACCTTC	NA	TRBJ1-2	NA	TRBV7-3
CASSQDHSSNQPQHF	TGCGCCAGCAGCCAAGATCACAGTAGCAATCAGCCCCAGCATTTT	NA	TRBJ1-5	NA	TRBV4-1
CASSPDRTPSSYEQYF	TGTGCCAGCAGCCCCGACAGGACCCCGAGCTCCTACGAGCAGTACTTC	NA	TRBJ2-7	NA	TRBV7-9
CASSPPGTSGNQETQYF	TGCGCCAGCAGCCCACCCGGGACTAGCGGGAATCAAGAGACCCAGTACTTC	TRBD2	TRBJ2-5	NA	TRBV5-1
CASSLAPDTYEQYF	TGCGCCAGCAGCTTGGCCCCGGACACCTACGAGCAGTACTTC	NA	TRBJ2-7	NA	TRBV5-1
CASSSGEVTDTQYF	TGCGCCAGCAGCTCCGGGGAGGTCACAGATACGCAGTATTTT	NA	TRBJ2-3	NA	TRBV5-1
CASSRTGGWYEQYF	TGTGCCAGCAGCCGGACAGGGGGATGGTACGAGCAGTACTTC	TRBD1	TRBJ2-7	NA	TRBV5-5
CASSLLAGVREQYF	TGTGCCAGCAGCTTGTTAGCGGGAGTACGCGAGCAGTACTTC	TRBD2	TRBJ2-7	NA	TRBV5-6
CASSRDRGDYGYTF	TGTGCCAGCAGCCGGGACAGGGGGGACTATGGCTACACCTTC	TRBD1	TRBJ1-2	NA	TRBV2
CSVGAGMNTEAFF	TGCAGCGTTGGGGCGGGGATGAACACTGAAGCTTTCTTT	NA	TRBJ1-1	once	TRBV29-1
CASSPSSRGHTEAFF	TGTGCCAGCAGTCCCAGTTCCAGGGGGCACACTGAAGCTTTCTTT	TRBD1	TRBJ1-1	NA	TRBV27
CASTAGGGYTF	TGTGCCAGTACAGCAGGGGGCGGCTACACCTTC	TRBD1	TRBJ1-2	NA	TRBV19
CASSDREYSPLHF	TGTGCCAGCAGTGACAGAGAATATTCACCCCTCCACTTT	NA	TRBJ1-6	NA	TRBV2
CASSWQATNEKLFF	TGTGCCAGCAGCTGGCAGGCAACTAATGAAAAACTGTTTTTT	NA	TRBJ1-4	NA	TRBV28
CASSLTGNTEAFF	TGTGCCAGCAGCTTAACAGGGAACACTGAAGCTTTCTTT	NA	TRBJ1-1	NA	TRBV7-2
CASSLGLGNTIYF	TGTGCCAGCAGCTTGGGACTTGGAAACACCATATATTTT	NA	TRBJ1-3	NA	TRBV7-9